This TCR beta chain was found in a study of blood T cell repertoires in COVID-19 (dated by TCRdb to 2020 to 2022). Looking at the study overall: Samples from collaborators originated in the United States, Italy and Spain and spanned both the acute and convalescent phases of COVID-19. The prospective study material was composed of cDNA or gDNA derived from T cells, B-cell-depleted T cells, or PBMCs. Deeply sampled blood TCRbeta repertoires from subjects exposed to, actively infected with, or recovered from COVID-19 were included in the dataset. The repertoires were made available in a free public database intended to serve as a resource for research on the immune response to SARS-CoV-2. The samples were drawn from the first 160 participants of the ongoing ImmuneRACE study and from 1,200 or so subjects provided by 6 global collaborators. The sample metadata nearly always contained a de-identified subject ID, COVID-19 status, age in years and sex. Where HLA class I and class II types were available, the types were taken from metadata supplied by the sample provider, not from assay-based typing. What the research found in general, with its limitations: The amount of clinical and demographic metadata varied by source and participant and was provided uncurated.

Participants in the prospective study were aged roughly 18 to 100 years, lived in some 24 United States geographic areas, and enrolled through a virtual design. To assign participants to cohorts, the prospective study relied on clinical history that participants themselves reported in a screening survey and a study questionnaire. Recovered participants in ImmuneRACE Cohort 3 were defined by two consecutive negative NP/OP PCR tests, clearance by a healthcare professional, or resolution of symptoms. Mobile phlebotomists in the prospective study collected whole blood, serum and a nasopharyngeal or oropharyngeal swab from every participant. Over a roughly 2-month period, participants in the prospective study had the option of providing additional blood draws and questionnaires. Before DNA extraction, prospective study blood samples were shipped either frozen or at room temperature. TCRbeta CDR3 regions were amplified from genomic DNA by means of the immunoSEQ Assay, a bias-controlled multiplex PCR. As for how the authors treated the data: Within the assay, amplification of reference gene primers was used to estimate how many nucleated cells each sample contained. Sequence reads were collapsed and filtered to measure the absolute abundance of every unique TCRbeta CDR3 rearrangement. For each sample, productive Simpson clonality was calculated as the square root of Simpson's diversity index across productive rearrangements. Not all clones reach the TCRdb copy of this immuneACCESS table, which keeps in-frame sequences only. Checked studies attribute under half of the gap to unresolved V genes and leave the rest unexplained. The DNA was the basis for D and trimming; V, J and clone size are from that table. The sample data list approximately 490,000 clones, and 88% of these were observed just once. In total, the top ten clones hold 7% to 10% of the sample.

Comments on this clone: Its antigen target is currently unknown. No base qualities exist here, and no much larger clone lies one base off it. Additional DNA sequences in this sample encode the identical CDR3.

The CDR3 has 14 amino acids, counting the end cysteine and phenylalanine. Of all the DNA, just the CDR3 is kept, 42 bases in frame from base 1. Taken from the germline V gene, the CDR1 and CDR2 loops are KGHSH and LQKENI. V and J lose 3 bases and 4 bases, and a span of 12 bases separates them. Sequences were obtained from PBMCs or T cells enriched from blood (not recorded which). The chain joins TRBV18 to TRBJ1-2; TRBD1 might be the D gene, on 6 matching bases. The sequence was obtained from a woman in her fifties or sixties who had recovered from COVID-19. The sequenced DNA is TGTGCCAGCTCACCCTCCGGACAGTCCTATGGCTACACCTTC. This translates into CASSPSGQSYGYTF. With the portions outside the CDR3 filled from the reference TRBV18 and TRBJ1-2 genes, the complete variable region becomes NAGVMQNPRHLVRRRGQEARLRCSPMKGHSHVYWYRQLPEEGLKFMVYLQKENIIDESGMPKERFSAEFPKEGPSILRIQQVVRGDSAAYFCASSPSGQSYGYTFGSGTRLTVV.